These T cell receptor beta chains were read from a single sample in a study of cytomegalovirus exposure and HLA in healthy donors. Method: immunoSEQ multiplex PCR; TCRdb's copy keeps in-frame clones and lacks some. This repertoire includes 220,000 or so clones. Sequenced: PBMCs. Receptor source: a girl aged 2 to 10 in good health and CMV-seropositive. CDR3s leave out the opening cysteine and the closing phenylalanine or tryptophan. A D gene is named only where the DNA matches it firmly.

D: -
J: TRBJ1-2
V: TRBV7-9
length: 11
CDR3: ASSLVAVYGYT

D: TRBD1
J: TRBJ1-2
V: TRBV5-6
length: 13
CDR3: ASSLDQGGGYGYT

D: TRBD2
J: TRBJ2-1
V: TRBV6-5
length: 13
CDR3: ASSFGLAGAGEQF

D: TRBD2
J: TRBJ2-3
V: TRBV10-1
length: 13
CDR3: ASSPTSGYGDTQY

D: TRBD1
J: TRBJ1-2
V: TRBV6-5
length: 12
CDR3: ASREGQSNYGYT

D: -
J: TRBJ1-1
V: TRBV5-1
length: 10
CDR3: ASSLGAGAAF

D: TRBD2
J: TRBJ2-7
V: TRBV27
length: 12
CDR3: ASSQAGASYEQY

D: -
J: TRBJ1-3
V: TRBV14
length: 11
CDR3: ASSQNSGNTIY

D: -
J: TRBJ2-5
V: TRBV2
length: 9
CDR3: ASSDLETQY

D: -
J: -
V: TRBV6-5
length: 10
CDR3: ASRQGPNEQY

D: TRBD2
J: TRBJ2-2
V: TRBV7-2
length: 16
CDR3: ASSLGLAGGMNTGELF

D: TRBD1
J: TRBJ1-1
V: TRBV25-1
length: 11
CDR3: ASRRTGAPEAF

D: -
J: TRBJ1-2
V: TRBV29-1
length: 11
CDR3: SVEGGGKYGYT

D: TRBD1
J: TRBJ1-5
V: TRBV28
length: 14
CDR3: ASSNHGTGVDQPQH

D: TRBD1
J: TRBJ1-5
V: TRBV15
length: 12
CDR3: ATSTTGGNQPQH